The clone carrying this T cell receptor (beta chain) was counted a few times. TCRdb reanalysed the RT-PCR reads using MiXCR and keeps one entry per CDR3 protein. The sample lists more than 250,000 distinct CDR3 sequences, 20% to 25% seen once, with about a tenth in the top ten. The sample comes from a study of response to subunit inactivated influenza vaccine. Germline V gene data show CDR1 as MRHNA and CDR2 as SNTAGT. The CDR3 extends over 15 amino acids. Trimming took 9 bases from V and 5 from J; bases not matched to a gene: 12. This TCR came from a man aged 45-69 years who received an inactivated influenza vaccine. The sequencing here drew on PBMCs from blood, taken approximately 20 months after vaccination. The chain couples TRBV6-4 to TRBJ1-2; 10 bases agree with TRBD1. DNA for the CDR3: TGTGCCAGTCGCCGGGACAGGGGAGATCGGTATGGCTACACCTTC. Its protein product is CASRRDRGDRYGYTF.